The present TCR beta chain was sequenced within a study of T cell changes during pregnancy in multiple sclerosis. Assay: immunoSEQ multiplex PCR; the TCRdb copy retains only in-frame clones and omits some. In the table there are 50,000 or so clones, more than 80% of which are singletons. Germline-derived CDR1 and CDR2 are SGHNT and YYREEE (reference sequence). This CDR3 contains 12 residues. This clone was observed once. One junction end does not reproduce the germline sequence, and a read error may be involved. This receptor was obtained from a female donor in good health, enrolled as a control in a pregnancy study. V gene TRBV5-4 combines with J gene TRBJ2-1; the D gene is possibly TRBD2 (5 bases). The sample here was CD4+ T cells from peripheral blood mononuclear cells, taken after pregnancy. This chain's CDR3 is CASNLRGNEQFF. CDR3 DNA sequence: TGTGCCAGCAACTTGCGAGGGAATGAGCAGTTCTTC.